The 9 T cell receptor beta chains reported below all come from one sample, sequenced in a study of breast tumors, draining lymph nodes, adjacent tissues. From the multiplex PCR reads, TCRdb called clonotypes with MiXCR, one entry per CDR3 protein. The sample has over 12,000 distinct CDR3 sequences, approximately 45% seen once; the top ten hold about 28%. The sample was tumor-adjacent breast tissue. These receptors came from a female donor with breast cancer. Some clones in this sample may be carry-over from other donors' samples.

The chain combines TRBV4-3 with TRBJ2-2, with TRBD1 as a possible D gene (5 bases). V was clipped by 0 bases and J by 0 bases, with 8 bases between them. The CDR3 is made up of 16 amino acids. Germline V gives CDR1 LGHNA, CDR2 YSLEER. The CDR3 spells CASSQEEGANTGELFF. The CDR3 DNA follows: TGCGCCAGCAGCCAAGAGGAAGGGGCGAACACCGGGGAGCTGTTTTTT.

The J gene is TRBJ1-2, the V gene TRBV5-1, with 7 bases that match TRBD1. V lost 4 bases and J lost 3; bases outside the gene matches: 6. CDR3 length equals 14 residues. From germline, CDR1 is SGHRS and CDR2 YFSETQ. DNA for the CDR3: TGCGCCAGCAGCGGACAGGCAGGCGACTATGGCTACACCTTC. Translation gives CASSGQAGDYGYTF.

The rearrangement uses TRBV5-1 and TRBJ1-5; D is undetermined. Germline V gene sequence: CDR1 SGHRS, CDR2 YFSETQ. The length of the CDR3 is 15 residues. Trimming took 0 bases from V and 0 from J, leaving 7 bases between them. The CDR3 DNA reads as TGCGCCAGCAGCTTGGAGGGATATAGCAATCAGCCCCAGCATTTT. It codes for CASSLEGYSNQPQHF.

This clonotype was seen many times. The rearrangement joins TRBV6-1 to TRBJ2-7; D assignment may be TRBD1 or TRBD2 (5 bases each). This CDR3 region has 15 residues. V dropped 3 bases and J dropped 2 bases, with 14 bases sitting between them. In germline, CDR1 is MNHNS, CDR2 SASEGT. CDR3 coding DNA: TGTGCCAGCAGTGACCCCGGGACGGCAACCTACGAGCAGTACTTC. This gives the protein CASSDPGTATYEQYF.

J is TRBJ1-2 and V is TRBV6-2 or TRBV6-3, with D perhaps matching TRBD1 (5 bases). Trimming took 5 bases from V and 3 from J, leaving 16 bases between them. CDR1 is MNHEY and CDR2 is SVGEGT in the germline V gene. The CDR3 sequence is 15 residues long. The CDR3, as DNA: TGTGCCAGCAGTCACAACACAGGAAGGCACTATGGCTACACCTTC. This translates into CASSHNTGRHYGYTF.

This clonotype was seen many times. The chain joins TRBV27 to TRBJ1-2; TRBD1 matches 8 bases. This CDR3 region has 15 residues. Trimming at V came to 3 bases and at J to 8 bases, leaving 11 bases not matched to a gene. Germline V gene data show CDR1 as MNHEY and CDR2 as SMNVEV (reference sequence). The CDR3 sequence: CASSLSRGRVGGYTF. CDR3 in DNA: TGTGCCAGCAGTTTGTCCAGGGGGCGAGTAGGGGGCTACACCTTC.

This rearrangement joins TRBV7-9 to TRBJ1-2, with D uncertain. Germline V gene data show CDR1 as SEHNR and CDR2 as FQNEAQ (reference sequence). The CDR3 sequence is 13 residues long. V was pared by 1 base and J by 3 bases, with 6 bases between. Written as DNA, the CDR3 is TGTGCCAGCAGCTTAGGGACCGACTATGGCTACACCTTC. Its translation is CASSLGTDYGYTF.

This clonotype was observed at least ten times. The CDR3 reads CASSLLPGRQETQYF. As DNA, the CDR3 is TGCGCCAGCAGCTTGCTCCCGGGTCGCCAAGAGACCCAGTACTTC. V gene TRBV5-1 combines with J gene TRBJ2-5; D unresolved. This CDR3 contains 15 residues. Trimming left V 1 base short and J 1 base short, with 11 bases between. Germline V gives CDR1 SGHRS, CDR2 YFSETQ.

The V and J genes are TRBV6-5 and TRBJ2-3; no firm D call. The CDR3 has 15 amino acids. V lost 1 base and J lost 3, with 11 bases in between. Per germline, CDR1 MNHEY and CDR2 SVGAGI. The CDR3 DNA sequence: TGTGCCAGCAGTTACTTGGGAAAGACGACAGATACGCAGTATTTT. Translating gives CASSYLGKTTDTQYF.